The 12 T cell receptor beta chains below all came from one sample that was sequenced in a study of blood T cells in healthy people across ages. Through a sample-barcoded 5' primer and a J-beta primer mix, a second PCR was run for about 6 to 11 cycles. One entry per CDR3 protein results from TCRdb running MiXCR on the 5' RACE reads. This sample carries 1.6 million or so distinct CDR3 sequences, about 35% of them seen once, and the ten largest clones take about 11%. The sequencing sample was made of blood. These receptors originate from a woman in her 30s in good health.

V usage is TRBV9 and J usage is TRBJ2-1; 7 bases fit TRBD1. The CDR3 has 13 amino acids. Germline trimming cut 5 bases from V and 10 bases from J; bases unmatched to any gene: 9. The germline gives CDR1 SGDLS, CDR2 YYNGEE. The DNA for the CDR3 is TGTGCCAGCAGGGGGACAGAGTCGTGGGAGCAGTTCTTC. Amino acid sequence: CASRGTESWEQFF. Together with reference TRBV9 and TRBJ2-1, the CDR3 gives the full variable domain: DSGVTQTPKHLITATGQRVTLRCSPRSGDLSVYWYQQSLDQGLQFLIQYYNGEERAKGNILERFSAQQFPDLHSELNLSSLELGDSALYFCASRGTESWEQFFGPGTRLTVL.

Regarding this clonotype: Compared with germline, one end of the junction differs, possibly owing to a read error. The CDR3 DNA is TGTACCAGCAGCCCGCAGGCTAACTATGGCTACACCTTC. Protein product: CTSSPQANYGYTF. The chain is built from TRBV7-9 and TRBJ1-2, with D unresolved. CDR1 and CDR2 (germline): SEHNR, FQNEAQ (reference sequence). This CDR3 region has 13 residues.

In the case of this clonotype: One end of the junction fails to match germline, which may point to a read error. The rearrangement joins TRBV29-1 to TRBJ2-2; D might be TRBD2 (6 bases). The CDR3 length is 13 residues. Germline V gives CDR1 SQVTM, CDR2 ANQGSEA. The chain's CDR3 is CSVQQAATGGLFF. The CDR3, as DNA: TGCAGCGTTCAGCAGGCAGCAACCGGGGGGCTGTTTTTT.

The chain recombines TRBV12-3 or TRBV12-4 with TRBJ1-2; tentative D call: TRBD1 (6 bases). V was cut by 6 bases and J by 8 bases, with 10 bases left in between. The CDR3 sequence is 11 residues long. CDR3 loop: CASSYGQGYTF. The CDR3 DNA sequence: TGTGCCAGCAGCTACGGACAGGGCTACACCTTC.

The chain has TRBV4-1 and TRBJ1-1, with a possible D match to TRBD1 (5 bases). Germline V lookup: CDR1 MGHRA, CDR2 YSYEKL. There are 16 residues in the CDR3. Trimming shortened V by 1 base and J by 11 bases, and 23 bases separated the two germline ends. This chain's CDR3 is CASSQGLTVTPEGAFF. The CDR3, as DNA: TGCGCCAGCAGCCAAGGATTGACAGTAACTCCCGAAGGCGCTTTCTTT.

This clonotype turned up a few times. CDR3 bases: TGCAGTGCTATGAACCGGGACAGGGGATACTATGGCTACACCTTC. Protein sequence: CSAMNRDRGYYGYTF. V is TRBV20-1 and J is TRBJ1-2; TRBD1 agrees at 10 bases. Germline assignment: CDR1 DFQATT and CDR2 SNEGSKA (reference sequence). The CDR3 extends over 15 amino acids. Trimming removed 4 bases from V and 3 bases from J; junction bases left unmatched: 8.

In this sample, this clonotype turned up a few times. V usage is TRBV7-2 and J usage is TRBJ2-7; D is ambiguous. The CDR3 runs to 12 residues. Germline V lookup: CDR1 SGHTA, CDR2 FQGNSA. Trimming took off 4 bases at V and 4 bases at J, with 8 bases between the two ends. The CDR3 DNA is TGTGCCAGCAGCTACAATAGATACGAGCAGTACTTC. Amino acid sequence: CASSYNRYEQYF.

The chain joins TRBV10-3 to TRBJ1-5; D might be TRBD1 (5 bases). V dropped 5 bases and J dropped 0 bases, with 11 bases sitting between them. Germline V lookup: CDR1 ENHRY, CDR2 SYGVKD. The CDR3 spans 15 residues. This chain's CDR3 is CAISKQGGSNQPQHF. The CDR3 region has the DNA TGTGCCATCAGTAAGCAGGGTGGTAGCAATCAGCCCCAGCATTTT.

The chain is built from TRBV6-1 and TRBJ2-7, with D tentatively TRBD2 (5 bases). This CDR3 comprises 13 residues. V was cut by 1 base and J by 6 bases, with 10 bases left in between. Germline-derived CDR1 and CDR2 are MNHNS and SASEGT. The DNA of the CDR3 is TGTGCCAGCAGTGAAGAGTCGAGGGTCGAGCAGTACTTC. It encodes CASSEESRVEQYF.

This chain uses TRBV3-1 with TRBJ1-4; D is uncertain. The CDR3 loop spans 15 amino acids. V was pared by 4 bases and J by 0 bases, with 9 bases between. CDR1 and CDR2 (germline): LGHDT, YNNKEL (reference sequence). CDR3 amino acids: CASSRFFPTNEKLFF. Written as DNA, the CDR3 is TGTGCCAGCAGCCGATTTTTCCCAACTAATGAAAAACTGTTTTTT.

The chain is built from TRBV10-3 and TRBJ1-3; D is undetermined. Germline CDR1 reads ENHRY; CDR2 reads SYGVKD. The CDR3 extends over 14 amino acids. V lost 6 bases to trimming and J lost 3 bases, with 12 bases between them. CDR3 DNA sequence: TGTGCCATCAGCGAGACACATTTTGGAAACACCATATATTTT. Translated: CAISETHFGNTIYF.

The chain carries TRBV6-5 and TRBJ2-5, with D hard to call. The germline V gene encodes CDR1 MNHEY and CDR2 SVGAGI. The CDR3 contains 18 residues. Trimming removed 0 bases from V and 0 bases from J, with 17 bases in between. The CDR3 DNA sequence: TGTGCCAGCAGTTACTCGACGCATTCCCGTTCGGACCAAGAGACCCAGTACTTC. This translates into CASSYSTHSRSDQETQYF.